The present TCR beta chain was sequenced within a study of T and B cells in COVID-19 patients. General study points: CD4+, regulatory T cell, CD8+ and sorted SARS-CoV-2-responsive or tetramer+ T cells were not yet sequenced.

From blood, 250-500 ng of genomic DNA served as TRB template. This clonotype occurred many times. Its antigen is unidentified. Unmatched junction bases numbered 15, after V lost 3 bases and J lost 5 bases. The CDR3 runs to 18 residues. BIOMED2 TRB-A/B primer pools were used in multiplex TRB PCR. Using its own MiXCR run on the multiplex PCR reads, TCRdb lists one record per CDR3 protein. The sample lists tens of thousands of distinct CDR3 sequences, less than 35% seen once, with about 1.7% in the top ten. The chain couples TRBV12-3 or TRBV12-4 to TRBJ2-1; 8 nucleotides agree with TRBD1. The TCR comes from a human donor who had recovered from COVID-19. The sample taken for sequencing was blood. The CDR3 is CASSFPETGTGPHNEQFF. The CDR3 DNA sequence: TGTGCCAGCAGTTTTCCCGAAACCGGGACAGGTCCCCACAATGAGCAGTTCTTC.